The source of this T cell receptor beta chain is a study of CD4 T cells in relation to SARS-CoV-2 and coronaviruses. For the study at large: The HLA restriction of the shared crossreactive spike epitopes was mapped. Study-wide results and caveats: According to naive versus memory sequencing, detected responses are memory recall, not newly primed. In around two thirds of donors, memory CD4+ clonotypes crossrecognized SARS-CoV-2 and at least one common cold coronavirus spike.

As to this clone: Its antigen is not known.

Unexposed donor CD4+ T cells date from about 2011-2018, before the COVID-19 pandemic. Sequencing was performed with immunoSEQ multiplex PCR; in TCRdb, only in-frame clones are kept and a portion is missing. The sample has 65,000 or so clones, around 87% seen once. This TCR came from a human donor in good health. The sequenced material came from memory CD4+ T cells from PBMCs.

As DNA, the CDR3 is TGTGCCAGCGCACTAGCGGGGGTCCAAGAGACCCAGTACTTC. The encoded protein is CASALAGVQETQYF. V and J are TRBV2 and TRBJ2-5; 11 nucleotides line up with TRBD2. Germline CDR1 SNHLY, CDR2 FYNNEI. Germline trimming cut 8 bases from V and 1 base from J; bases unmatched to any gene: 3. The CDR3 length is 14 residues.